This T cell receptor (beta chain) was profiled in a study of cytomegalovirus exposure and HLA in healthy donors. Regarding the study as a whole: A later analysis associated some 16,000 TCR beta sequences with HLA alleles at a 0.05 false discovery rate. Most TCR sequences showed up rarely, but some public TCRs showed up in many donors.

Of note for this clone: Its antigen is not identified.

Healthy bone marrow donors formed the donor group. V lost 3 bases, J lost 4 bases, and 9 bases stayed unmatched. Germline V CDR1 and CDR2: MGHRA, YSYEKL. The CDR3 runs to 16 residues. In the PCR, 60 Vbeta and 13 Jbeta primers were used. Here immunoSEQ multiplex PCR was the method, and the copy in TCRdb shows in-frame clones only, minus some. The table has approximately 210,000 clones, over 60% seen once. This sequence was found in a male donor in good health and CMV-seronegative. The genes are TRBV4-1 and TRBJ2-5; 9 bases are shared with TRBD1. Sequenced: PBMCs. The CDR3: CASSHPGQGLVETQYF. The CDR3 region has the DNA TGCGCCAGCAGCCACCCGGGACAGGGCTTGGTAGAGACCCAGTACTTC.